This T cell receptor beta chain was found in a study of blood T cell repertoires in COVID-19. Study background: COVID-19 samples, acute and convalescent, were from the United States, Italy and Spain.

Unmatched junction bases numbered 12, after V lost 0 bases and J lost 3 bases. Germline loops: CDR1 SGDLS, CDR2 YYNGEE. The CDR3 runs 18 residues. Profiled with immunoSEQ multiplex PCR; TCRdb holds only in-frame clones, not every one. The sample yields 140,000 to 150,000 clones, around 84% seen once. This clone turned up a few times. The material sequenced was PBMCs or T cells enriched from blood (not recorded which). The V and J genes are TRBV9 and TRBJ2-1; 7 positions agree with TRBD2. The receptor comes from a woman between 45 and 60 years old who had been exposed to COVID-19. In nucleotides, the CDR3 is TGTGCCAGCAGCGTAGGGAGCGGGATCCCTGGAGACTACAATGAGCAGTTCTTC. Its translation: CASSVGSGIPGDYNEQFF.